The 23 T cell receptor beta chains below come from one sample, sequenced in a study of T-cell memory formation after mild COVID-19. From the 5' RACE reads, TCRdb called clonotypes with MiXCR, one entry per CDR3 protein. The data contain 350,000 to 500,000 distinct CDR3 sequences, 15% to 20% of them seen just once; the ten biggest clones take up 7.5% to 9.5%. Source material: PBMCs or a T cell subset sorted from them (not recorded which). Receptors were obtained from an adult woman who had mild COVID-19 (a few samples of this study predate the infection). Cell type and time point are not known.

In its sample, this clonotype was seen a few times. The rearrangement uses TRBV4-3 and TRBJ2-1, with D hard to call. V shed 0 bases and J shed 4 bases, with 10 bases lying between them. CDR3 length: 15 amino acids. The germline gives CDR1 LGHNA, CDR2 YSLEER. In DNA form, the CDR3 reads TGCGCCAGCAGCCAAGAAGGTCAGGCTTACAATGAGCAGTTCTTC. It specifies CASSQEGQAYNEQFF.

This clonotype has only a few counts. V is TRBV9 and J is TRBJ2-5, with D unresolved. The CDR3 sequence is 13 residues long. The V end was cut by 4 bases, the J end by 3 bases, with 10 bases between. Germline CDR1 reads SGDLS; CDR2 reads YYNGEE. The CDR3 region is CASSPSPKETQYF. In DNA form, the CDR3 reads TGTGCCAGCAGCCCCAGCCCAAAAGAGACCCAGTACTTC.

The V call is TRBV12-3 or TRBV12-4, the J call TRBJ1-1; D unresolved. Between the trimmed V and J ends, which lost 3 bases and 5 bases, there was a span of 19 bases. The CDR3 totals 16 residues. The CDR3 DNA reads as TGTGCCAGCAGTTTCCCGGGTAGTCCGGCGGGAACTGAAGCTTTCTTT. It yields the protein CASSFPGSPAGTEAFF.

This rearrangement joins TRBV19 to TRBJ2-7, with D perhaps matching TRBD1 (5 bases). Germline lookup yields CDR1 LNHDA and CDR2 SQIVND (reference sequence). Trimming took 9 bases from V and 0 from J, leaving 12 bases between them. There are 13 residues in the CDR3. CDR3 protein: CARPDNSSYEQYF. CDR3 in DNA: TGTGCCAGGCCGGACAACAGCTCCTACGAGCAGTACTTC.

The J gene is TRBJ2-4, the V gene TRBV12-3 or TRBV12-4; a possible D gene is TRBD1 (5 bases). V shed 9 bases and J shed 5 bases, with 20 bases lying between them. This CDR3 region has 15 residues. CDR3 region: CASKMGPAVQNIQYF. CDR3 coding DNA: TGTGCCAGTAAAATGGGGCCCGCAGTTCAAAACATTCAGTACTTC.

In its sample, this clonotype was seen a few times. The chain combines TRBV5-4 with TRBJ2-3; the D is unclear. The CDR3 sequence is 13 residues long. V was clipped by 4 bases and J by 0 bases, with 6 bases between them. Germline lookup yields CDR1 SGHNT and CDR2 YYREEE (reference sequence). Written as DNA, the CDR3 is TGTGCCAGCAGCGCAAAGAGCACAGATACGCAGTATTTT. It translates to CASSAKSTDTQYF.

This clonotype has more than one count but fewer than ten. The chain links TRBV7-9 to TRBJ2-7; no firm D call. The CDR3 contains 11 residues. V was pared by 4 bases and J by 6 bases, with 7 bases between. Germline CDR1 is SEHNR and CDR2 is FQNEAQ (reference sequence). The CDR3 protein is CASSSALEQYF. The CDR3 nucleotides read TGTGCCAGCAGCTCAGCACTCGAGCAGTACTTC.

This chain connects TRBV24-1 to TRBJ2-5, with D possibly being TRBD1 or TRBD2 (5 bases each). Deletions cut 4 bases from V and 0 bases from J, with 8 bases between. The germline V gene has CDR1 KGHDR and CDR2 SFDVKD. The CDR3 runs to 14 residues. The chain's CDR3 is CATSERGYQETQYF. The DNA of the CDR3 is TGTGCCACCAGTGAGAGGGGTTACCAAGAGACCCAGTACTTC.

The chain links TRBV9 to TRBJ1-1; D possibly corresponds to TRBD1 (6 bases). Germline CDR1 and CDR2: SGDLS and YYNGEE. Trimming pared 2 bases from V and 1 base from J, leaving 9 bases between. The length of the CDR3 is 14 residues. The DNA of the CDR3 is TGTGCCAGCAGCGTTACAGGGAAGAACACTGAAGCTTTCTTT. It specifies CASSVTGKNTEAFF.

This clonotype turned up a few times. This rearrangement joins TRBV7-9 to TRBJ2-3; D unresolved. This CDR3 is 17 amino acids long. From germline, CDR1 is SEHNR and CDR2 FQNEAQ (reference sequence). Trimming took off 2 bases at V and 2 bases at J, with 17 bases between the two ends. The DNA for the CDR3 is TGTGCCAGCAGCTTAAAGGGTGGACCTACGCCCACAGATACGCAGTATTTT. Its protein is CASSLKGGPTPTDTQYF.

In its sample, this clonotype was seen many times. V usage is TRBV6-1 and J usage is TRBJ2-2; D is undetermined. CDR1 and CDR2 (germline): MNHNS, SASEGT. Between the trimmed V and J ends, which lost 6 bases and 1 base, there was a span of 18 bases. The CDR3 covers 17 residues. Written as DNA, the CDR3 is TGTGCCAGCAGCGCCCCTATTGGGTTACAGAACACCGGGGAGCTGTTTTTT. This sequence encodes CASSAPIGLQNTGELFF.

The V and J genes are TRBV7-7 and TRBJ2-2; D uncertain. CDR1 and CDR2 (germline): SSHAT, FNYEAQ (reference sequence). Trimming stripped 2 bases from V and 6 bases from J, with 7 bases between. CDR3 length equals 13 residues. CDR3: CASSLTRAGELFF. In nucleotides, the CDR3 is TGTGCCAGCAGCTTAACTCGGGCCGGGGAGCTGTTTTTT.

This clonotype was found a few times. The chain has TRBV7-9 and TRBJ2-3, with 7 bases matching TRBD1. Germline loops: CDR1 SEHNR, CDR2 FQNEAQ (reference sequence). V shed 6 bases, J shed 3 bases, and the junction held 9 bases outside the gene matches. The CDR3 consists of 15 residues. This CDR3 reads CASRSRDRTTDTQYF. As DNA, the CDR3 is TGTGCCAGCAGATCCCGGGACAGAACAACAGATACGCAGTATTTT. Complete variable domain (other parts from reference TRBV7-9 and TRBJ2-3): DTGVSQNPRHKITKRGQNVTFRCDPISEHNRLYWYRQTLGQGPEFLTYFQNEAQLEKSRLLSDRFSAERPKGSFSTLEIQRTEQGDSAMYLCASRSRDRTTDTQYFGPGTRLTVL.

This clonotype was detected a few times. The V gene is TRBV12-3 or TRBV12-4, the J gene TRBJ2-1; TRBD2 agrees at 9 bases. With 5 bases clipped from V and 12 bases from J, the junction kept 8 bases outside the gene matches. The CDR3 spans 13 residues. CDR3 nucleotides: TGTGCCAGCAGTATAGGGCTAGCGGGGTCGCAGTTCTTC. It encodes CASSIGLAGSQFF.

This clonotype was seen a handful of times. This chain connects TRBV3-1 to TRBJ1-1; D gene unclear. CDR1 LGHDT and CDR2 YNNKEL come from the germline V gene (reference sequence). This CDR3 is built from 16 residues. Trimming stripped 0 bases from V and 1 base from J, with 12 bases between. The CDR3 DNA sequence: TGTGCCAGCAGCCAAGATCGGGCAGGCCGGAACACTGAAGCTTTCTTT. It is translated as CASSQDRAGRNTEAFF.

The rearrangement links TRBV7-8 to TRBJ2-4; the D gene is possibly TRBD2 (6 bases). Trimming removed 1 base at V and 3 bases at J, with 16 bases between. Germline CDR1 is SGHVS and CDR2 is FQNEAQ. The CDR3 sequence is 17 residues long. As DNA, the CDR3 is TGTGCCAGCAGCTTAGGCCCCACTAGCAGACACAAAAACATTCAGTACTTC. Translating it yields CASSLGPTSRHKNIQYF.

This clonotype was recorded a few times. The CDR3 region is CASSSQVPRSGYTF. DNA of the CDR3: TGTGCCAGCTCAAGTCAGGTTCCGAGGTCGGGCTACACCTTC. The chain recombines TRBV18 with TRBJ1-2; D is unresolved. The V gene's germline CDR1 is KGHSH and CDR2 LQKENI. The CDR3 has 14 residues. Trimming took 5 bases from V and 8 from J, leaving 18 bases between them.

This clonotype was observed a handful of times. V gene TRBV5-1 combines with J gene TRBJ1-5, with unresolved D. Germline values: CDR1 SGHRS, CDR2 YFSETQ. The CDR3 spans 18 residues. V lost 1 base and J 6 bases, leaving 23 bases between the germline ends. This chain's CDR3 is CASSLRDKAPNLSQPQHF. DNA for the CDR3: TGCGCCAGCAGCTTGCGTGACAAGGCCCCCAATTTAAGTCAGCCCCAGCATTTT. Full variable domain (remainder filled in from reference TRBV5-1 and TRBJ1-5): KAGVTQTPRYLIKTRGQQVTLSCSPISGHRSVSWYQQTPGQGLQFLFEYFSETQRNKGNFPGRFSGRQFSNSRSEMNVSTLELGDSALYLCASSLRDKAPNLSQPQHFGDGTRLSIL.

This clonotype has just a few counts. This chain uses TRBV2 with TRBJ2-7; maybe TRBD2 (5 bases). Germline CDR1 and CDR2: SNHLY and FYNNEI. This CDR3 comprises 15 residues. Trimming took off 6 bases at V and 2 bases at J, with 17 bases between the two ends. CDR3 DNA sequence: TGTGCCAGCAGGGGCTCTGGAGGCGTAACCTACGAGCAGTACTTC. This sequence encodes CASRGSGGVTYEQYF.

The chain joins TRBV7-9 to TRBJ1-4; 7 positions agree with TRBD1. J lost 0 bases, V lost 1 base, and 5 bases had no gene match. Germline lookup yields CDR1 SEHNR and CDR2 FQNEAQ (reference sequence). The CDR3 length is 17 residues. The CDR3 here is CASSLGQGGSTNEKLFF. For the CDR3, the DNA is TGTGCCAGCAGCTTAGGACAGGGAGGTTCAACTAATGAAAAACTGTTTTTT.

A remark on this clonotype: The conserved phenylalanine or tryptophan is not found at the CDR3 terminus, so this likely reflects a read error. J is TRBJ2-1 and V is TRBV27; 9 bases align to TRBD1. Germline V gene data show CDR1 as MNHEY and CDR2 as SMNVEV (reference sequence). CDR3 length: 14 amino acids. Trimming took 3 bases from V and 9 from J; bases not matched to a gene: 6. The CDR3 sequence: CASSFRPTGGEQFS. DNA for the CDR3: TGTGCCAGCAGTTTCCGACCGACAGGGGGTGAGCAGTTCTCC.

In this sample, this clonotype turned up many times. This chain connects TRBV12-3 or TRBV12-4 to TRBJ2-2; D might be TRBD1 (6 bases). V lost 6 bases and J 0 bases, leaving 14 bases between the germline ends. The CDR3 runs 16 residues. The CDR3 bases are TGTGCCAGCAGCGGACAGACGAGCGCGAACACCGGGGAGCTGTTTTTT. Translation: CASSGQTSANTGELFF.

This clonotype has only a few counts. The chain joins TRBV7-3 to TRBJ2-1; 10 bases match TRBD2. CDR3 length: 15 residues. The ends lost 6 bases at V and 8 bases at J; junction bases unmatched: 10. Germline V gene lookup returns CDR1 SGHTA and CDR2 FQGTGA. DNA for the CDR3: TGTGCCAGCAGTGCCGGACTAGCGGTGCGGGATGAGCAGTTCTTC. Its protein product is CASSAGLAVRDEQFF. The entire variable domain, with the rest obtained from reference TRBV7-3 and TRBJ2-1, is as follows: GAGVSQTPSNKVTEKGKYVELRCDPISGHTALYWYRQSLGQGPEFLIYFQGTGAADDSGLPNDRFFAVRPEGSVSTLKIQRTERGDSAVYLCASSAGLAVRDEQFFGPGTRLTVL.